One TCR beta chain is described in this entry. Specified treatment: about 20 received Ad26.COV2.S at low or high dose, single or two shots; several received placebo; per-sample allocation not given. Day 63 after the first vaccine or placebo injection was the time point for sampling. These data come from a study of Ad26.COV2.S vaccination and SARS-CoV-2 variants. This table comes from immunoSEQ multiplex PCR, and its TCRdb copy is limited to in-frame clones, with some not included. The sample consists of about 500,000 clones, 80% to 90% of them appearing once. Looked up from germline, CDR1 is KGHSH and CDR2 is LQKENI. The CDR3 extends over 16 amino acids. Trimming stripped 3 bases from V and 7 bases from J, with 16 bases between.

The chain has TRBV18 and TRBJ1-6; possible D gene TRBD1, 5 bases. The sequenced sample was peripheral blood, obtained in a trial of Ad26.COV2.S vaccine versus placebo. The source is a person between 18 and 65 years old who received the Ad26.COV2.S COVID-19 vaccine or a placebo. The CDR3: CASSPAHGTPNSPLHF. As DNA, the CDR3 is TGTGCCAGCTCACCGGCCCACGGGACGCCAAATTCACCCCTCCACTTT.